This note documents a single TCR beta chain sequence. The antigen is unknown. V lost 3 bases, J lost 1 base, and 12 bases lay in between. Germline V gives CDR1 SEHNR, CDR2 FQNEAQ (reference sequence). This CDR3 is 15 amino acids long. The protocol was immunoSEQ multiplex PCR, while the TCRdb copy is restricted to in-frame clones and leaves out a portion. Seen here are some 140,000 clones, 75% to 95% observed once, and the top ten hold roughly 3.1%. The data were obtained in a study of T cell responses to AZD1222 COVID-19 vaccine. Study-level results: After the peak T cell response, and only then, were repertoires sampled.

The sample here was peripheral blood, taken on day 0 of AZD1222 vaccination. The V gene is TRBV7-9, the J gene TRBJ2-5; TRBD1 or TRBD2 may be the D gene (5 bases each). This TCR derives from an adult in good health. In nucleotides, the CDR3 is TGTGCCAGCAGCTTGGGACGGGCGAGCCAAGAGACCCAGTACTTC. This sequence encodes CASSLGRASQETQYF.